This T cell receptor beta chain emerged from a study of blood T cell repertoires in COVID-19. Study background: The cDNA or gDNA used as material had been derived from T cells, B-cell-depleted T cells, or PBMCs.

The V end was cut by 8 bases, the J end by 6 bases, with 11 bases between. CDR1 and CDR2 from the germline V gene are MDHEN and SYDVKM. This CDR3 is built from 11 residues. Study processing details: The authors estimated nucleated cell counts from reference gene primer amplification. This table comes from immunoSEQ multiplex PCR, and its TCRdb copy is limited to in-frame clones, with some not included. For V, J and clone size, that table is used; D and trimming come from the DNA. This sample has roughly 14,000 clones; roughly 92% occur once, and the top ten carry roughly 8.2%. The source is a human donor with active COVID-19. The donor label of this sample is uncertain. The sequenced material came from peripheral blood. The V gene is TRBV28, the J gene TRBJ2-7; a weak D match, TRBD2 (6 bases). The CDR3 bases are TGTGCCAGCTCGGGAGCGGGCGAGCAGTACTTC. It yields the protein CASSGAGEQYF.